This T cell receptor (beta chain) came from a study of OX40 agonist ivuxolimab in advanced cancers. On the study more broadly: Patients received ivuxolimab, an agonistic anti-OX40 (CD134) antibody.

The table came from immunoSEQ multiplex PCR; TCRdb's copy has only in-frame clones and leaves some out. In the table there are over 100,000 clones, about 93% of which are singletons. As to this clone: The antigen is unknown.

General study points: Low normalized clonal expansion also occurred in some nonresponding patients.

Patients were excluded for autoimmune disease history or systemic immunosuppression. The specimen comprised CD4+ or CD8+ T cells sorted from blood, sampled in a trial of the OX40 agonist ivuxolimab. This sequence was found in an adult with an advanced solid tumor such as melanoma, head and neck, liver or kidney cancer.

This chain's CDR3 is CASSLTVGQGGDEQFF. CDR3 sequence (DNA): TGTGCCAGCAGCCTCACCGTCGGACAGGGAGGGGATGAGCAGTTCTTC. The chain combines TRBV9 with TRBJ2-1; D is perhaps TRBD1 (8 bases). Trimming left V 4 bases short and J 8 bases short, with 22 bases between. The CDR3 spans 16 residues. In germline, CDR1 is SGDLS, CDR2 YYNGEE.